This T cell receptor (beta chain) is drawn from a study of blood T cell repertoires in COVID-19. Looked up from germline, CDR1 is SGHRS and CDR2 is YFSETQ. Losses at the gene ends were 3 bases for V and 4 bases for J; bases not matched to a gene: 8. This CDR3 is built from 15 residues. Profiling relied on immunoSEQ multiplex PCR, and the TCRdb table lists in-frame clones only, not all of them. In the table there are some 530,000 clones, more than 85% of which are singletons. The material sequenced was PBMCs or T cells enriched from blood (not recorded which). The receptor was derived from a woman between 55 and 75 years old who had recovered from COVID-19. V usage is TRBV5-1 and J usage is TRBJ2-3; 7 bases are a match to TRBD1. The chain's CDR3 is CASSYEGARPDTQYF. The CDR3 nucleotides read TGCGCCAGCAGCTATGAGGGGGCGCGGCCAGATACGCAGTATTTT.